The present T cell receptor (beta chain) was sequenced within a study of T-cell reconstitution after alpha-beta-depleted transplantation in children. Study observations and caveats: Counts and diversity of T cells one year after transplant came mostly from newly produced T cells. As was reported, about two months after transplant, alpha-beta T cells came from several hundred expanded graft clones.

As for this clonotype: Its specificity is not known.

It was with unique molecular identifiers that the TCRbeta library was prepared. TCRdb independently ran MiXCR on the PCR reads; one entry per CDR3 protein. This sample has some 95,000 distinct CDR3 sequences, with 20% to 25% found just once. Trimming cost V 4 bases and J 0 bases, with 9 bases left between them. The CDR3 runs 13 residues. CDR1 is SQVTM, CDR2 ANQGSEA, per germline. This receptor was obtained from a boy aged 2 to 10 with acute lymphoblastic leukemia, due to receive a stem cell transplant. The input for sequencing was PBMCs, taken before TCRalphabeta/CD19-depleted stem cell transplant. V and J are TRBV29-1 and TRBJ1-1, with no clear D. This chain's CDR3 is CSVVGPLNTEAFF. In DNA form, the CDR3 reads TGCAGCGTTGTCGGCCCGTTGAACACTGAAGCTTTCTTT. The whole variable domain, remainder taken from reference TRBV29-1 and TRBJ1-1, is SAVISQKPSRDICQRGTSLTIQCQVDSQVTMMFWYRQQPGQSLTLIATANQGSEATYESGFVIDKFPISRPNLTFSTLTVSNMSPEDSSIYLCSVVGPLNTEAFFGQGTRLTVV.